The clone carrying this TCR beta chain was counted once. This sample is drawn from a study of blood T cell repertoires in COVID-19. Study overall: Whether acute or convalescent, the COVID-19 samples came from the United States, Italy and Spain.

The method was immunoSEQ multiplex PCR; TCRdb's version includes in-frame clones alone and lacks a portion of them. The table lists 200,000 to 300,000 clones, over 80% of them singletons, with 3.7% in the top ten. Germline CDR1 and CDR2: LGHNA and YNFKEQ. V shed 1 base, J shed 3 bases, and the junction held 8 bases outside the gene matches. This CDR3 region has 16 residues. V and J are TRBV4-2 and TRBJ1-1, with 7 nucleotides matching TRBD1. The specimen sequenced was peripheral blood. This clonotype originated in a woman aged 35 to 49 with acute or convalescent COVID-19. CDR3 sequence reads: CASSQAQQGWDTEAFF. CDR3 nucleotides: TGTGCCAGCAGCCAAGCGCAACAGGGGTGGGACACTGAAGCTTTCTTT.